The T cell receptor beta chain described here comes from a study of blood T cell repertoires in COVID-19. About the study: Acute-phase and convalescent COVID-19 samples originated in the United States, Italy and Spain. T cells, B-cell-depleted T cells, or PBMCs supplied cDNA or gDNA.

V was clipped by 3 bases and J by 4 bases; unmatched bases: 5. Germline CDR1 reads DFQATT; CDR2 reads SNEGSKA (reference sequence). The CDR3 sequence is 14 residues long. As originally analysed: Scientists estimated how many nucleated cells there were by amplifying reference gene primers. Sequenced by immunoSEQ multiplex PCR; TCRdb stores in-frame clones only, minus some. V and J calls and clone size are as listed in that table; D and trimming were resolved from the DNA. The table records about 160,000 clones, about 87% of them present only once. The chain carries TRBV20-1 and TRBJ2-1, with 8 positions matching TRBD2. The origin of this receptor is a woman aged 55 to 70 who had recovered from COVID-19. The sequenced sample was peripheral blood. The CDR3 spells CSASSGGLYNEQFF. DNA for the CDR3: TGCAGTGCTAGTTCGGGGGGGCTTTACAATGAGCAGTTCTTC.